The T cell receptor (beta chain) under discussion was sequenced for a study of T cells in Graves' hyperthyroidism and ophthalmopathy. Overall study context: Peripheral blood was obtained at initial diagnosis, preceding any treatment.

Findings of the study overall: Using 13 V-J features, a model discriminated ophthalmopathy from stable hyperthyroidism.

This clonotype was seen ten or more times. Its antigen is still unknown. One end of the junction fails to match germline, which may point to a read error. The CDR3 runs 15 residues. In germline, CDR1 is SGHTA, CDR2 FQGNSA. There were TCR beta CDR3 regions amplified from RNA transcripts. The HTBI set primed first-round TCR CDR3 RT-PCR. TCRdb reprocessed the multiplex PCR reads via MiXCR and lists one record per CDR3 protein. The data contain 400,000 or so distinct CDR3 sequences, 14% of them singletons. Uncontrolled infection, other autoimmune disease, pregnancy or lactation led to exclusion. The source is a woman aged 25 to 39 with Graves' ophthalmopathy. V usage is TRBV7-2 and J usage is TRBJ2-3; TRBD1 is a possible D gene (6 bases). What was sequenced was blood. The CDR3 loop reads CASCLRGGGTDTQYF. The CDR3 DNA sequence: TGTGCCAGCTGCTTAAGAGGGGGTGGCACAGATACGCAGTATTTT.